These 5 T cell receptor beta chains were all obtained from the same sample, sequenced in a study of memory CD4+ T cells and cytomegalovirus serostatus. The table came from immunoSEQ multiplex PCR; TCRdb's copy has only in-frame clones and leaves some out. Of over 50,000 clones listed, about 80% were seen once; the top ten hold 1.5% to 2%. Single viable CD3+CD4+CD8-CD45RO+ cells were sorted as the memory CD4+ T cells. The specimen was memory CD4+ T cells from blood. Receptor source: an adult in good health and CMV-seronegative.

The rearrangement joins TRBV11-2 to TRBJ2-5; maybe TRBD1 (6 bases). V was pared by 3 bases and J by 7 bases, with 21 bases between. The CDR3 is 16 amino acids. Germline V gene data show CDR1 as SGHAT and CDR2 as FQNNGV. CDR3 bases: TGTGCCAGCAGCTTGGGGACACGGAGATTTGCCGGGACCCAGTACTTC. Protein product: CASSLGTRRFAGTQYF.

CDR3 loop: CASSQDWQRRGFMDTQYF. CDR3 coding DNA: TGCGCCAGCAGCCAAGACTGGCAACGCAGGGGATTTATGGATACGCAGTATTTT. This sequence joins TRBV4-1 and TRBJ2-3; perhaps TRBD1 as D (6 bases). The CDR3 is 18 residues long. The ends were cut back, 0 bases at V and 6 bases at J, with 22 bases in the middle. Germline V lookup: CDR1 MGHRA, CDR2 YSYEKL.

CDR3 protein: CASSLGRTQLGGEKLFF. CDR3 sequence (DNA): TGTGCCAGCAGCCTGGGCAGGACACAACTTGGGGGTGAAAAACTGTTTTTT. V usage is TRBV5-8 and J usage is TRBJ1-4, with a tentative D call TRBD1 (5 bases). This CDR3 has 17 amino acids. The germline V gene encodes CDR1 SGHTS and CDR2 YDEGEE. Deletions cut 4 bases from V and 7 bases from J, with 23 bases between.

This clone appeared a few times. The rearrangement links TRBV11-2 to TRBJ1-4; 12 nucleotides align to TRBD1. Trimming took 6 bases from V and 3 from J; bases not matched to a gene: 11. Germline CDR1 and CDR2: SGHAT and FQNNGV. The CDR3 extends over 18 amino acids. The CDR3 DNA reads TGTGCCAGCAGGAGAGATTGGGGACAGGGGGCATCTAATGAAAAACTGTTTTTT. It is translated as CASRRDWGQGASNEKLFF.

V is TRBV2 and J is TRBJ1-1; the match to TRBD1 covers 7 bases. The V gene end was trimmed by 6 bases and the J gene end by 1 base; junction bases not matched to a gene: 2. Germline-derived CDR1 and CDR2 are SNHLY and FYNNEI. CDR3 length equals 13 residues. CDR3 bases: TGTGCCAGCAGGGGACAGCCGAACACTGAAGCTTTCTTT. Translated: CASRGQPNTEAFF. The variable domain in full, completed from reference TRBV2 and TRBJ1-1, reads EPEVTQTPSHQVTQMGQEVILRCVPISNHLYFYWYRQILGQKVEFLVSFYNNEISEKSEIFDDQFSVERPDGSNFTLKIRSTKLEDSAMYFCASRGQPNTEAFFGQGTRLTVV.